The next 30 T cell receptor beta chains were all read from a single sample in a study of T cell responses to AZD1222 COVID-19 vaccine. Clones were read by immunoSEQ multiplex PCR, and TCRdb kept only the in-frame ones, dropping some. This table holds about 94,000 clones, 85% found once. The material sequenced was peripheral blood, taken 28 days after the second AZD1222 dose. The source of these receptors is an adult who received the AZD1222 COVID-19 vaccine.

This sequence joins TRBV9 and TRBJ2-7; TRBD1 might be the D (6 bases). Germline CDR1 is SGDLS and CDR2 is YYNGEE. V lost 0 bases to trimming and J lost 7 bases, with 20 bases between them. The CDR3 sequence is 16 residues long. This CDR3 is CASSVEPTGQSREQYF. The CDR3 coding sequence is TGTGCCAGCAGCGTAGAACCCACGGGACAATCTAGGGAGCAGTACTTC. The variable domain in full, with the rest retrieved from reference TRBV9 and TRBJ2-7, is DSGVTQTPKHLITATGQRVTLRCSPRSGDLSVYWYQQSLDQGLQFLIQYYNGEERAKGNILERFSAQQFPDLHSELNLSSLELGDSALYFCASSVEPTGQSREQYFGPGTRLTVT.

The chain employs TRBV6-5 and TRBJ2-1, with TRBD1 matching over 7 bases. V gave up 1 base and J gave up 6 bases; unmatched junction bases: 0. The V gene's germline CDR1 is MNHEY and CDR2 SVGAGI. CDR3 size: 13 residues. The CDR3 sequence is CASSYYRGNEQFF. As DNA, the CDR3 is TGTGCCAGCAGTTACTACAGGGGCAATGAGCAGTTCTTC.

The rearrangement joins TRBV9 to TRBJ1-1; D gene ambiguous. The CDR3 is made up of 14 amino acids. Trimming took 0 bases from V and 0 from J, leaving 6 bases between them. Germline-derived CDR1 and CDR2 are SGDLS and YYNGEE. CDR3 sequence: CASSVGQLNTEAFF. CDR3 nucleotides: TGTGCCAGCAGCGTAGGGCAGCTGAACACTGAAGCTTTCTTT.

The chain uses TRBV4-3 and TRBJ2-1; 10 bases match TRBD1. Germline V gene sequence: CDR1 LGHNA, CDR2 YSLEER. The V gene end was trimmed by 4 bases and the J gene end by 6 bases; junction bases not matched to a gene: 6. The CDR3 is 15 amino acids. The DNA of the CDR3 is TGCGCCAGCAGCCTCTGGGACAGGGGAGGCAATGAGCAGTTCTTC. Translation gives CASSLWDRGGNEQFF.

The rearrangement uses TRBV9 and TRBJ1-3; no firm D call. There are 15 residues in the CDR3. Germline V CDR1 and CDR2: SGDLS, YYNGEE. V was clipped by 2 bases and J by 0 bases, with 9 bases between them. CDR3 coding DNA: TGTGCCAGCAGCGTTGAGGGTATCTCTGGAAACACCATATATTTT. It encodes CASSVEGISGNTIYF. The variable domain in full, completed from reference TRBV9 and TRBJ1-3, reads DSGVTQTPKHLITATGQRVTLRCSPRSGDLSVYWYQQSLDQGLQFLIQYYNGEERAKGNILERFSAQQFPDLHSELNLSSLELGDSALYFCASSVEGISGNTIYFGEGSWLTVV.

V and J are TRBV19 and TRBJ2-7; TRBD1 is a possible D gene (6 bases). The CDR3 runs to 14 residues. V was shortened by 5 bases and J by 3 bases, with 14 bases between the two germline ends. Germline CDR1 and CDR2: LNHDA and SQIVND (reference sequence). CDR3 in DNA: TGTGCCAGTAGTCCCATCCTGGACAGCTACGAGCAGTACTTC. Its translation is CASSPILDSYEQYF.

The V call is TRBV5-4, the J call TRBJ1-1; no clear D gene. This CDR3 has 15 residues. Trimming pared 2 bases from V and 0 bases from J, leaving 11 bases between. The germline gives CDR1 SGHNT, CDR2 YYREEE (reference sequence). CDR3 loop: CASSLAGSMNTEAFF. CDR3 nucleotides: TGTGCCAGCAGCTTAGCGGGCTCCATGAACACTGAAGCTTTCTTT. The variable domain in full, completed from reference TRBV5-4 and TRBJ1-1, reads ETGVTQSPTHLIKTRGQQVTLRCSSQSGHNTVSWYQQALGQGPQFIFQYYREEENGRGNFPPRFSGLQFPNYSSELNVNALELDDSALYLCASSLAGSMNTEAFFGQGTRLTVV.

This chain joins TRBV27 and TRBJ2-7; 8 bases are a match to TRBD1. V shed 2 bases, J shed 3 bases, and the junction held 6 bases outside the gene matches. The CDR3 extends over 15 amino acids. Per germline, CDR1 MNHEY and CDR2 SMNVEV (reference sequence). CDR3 nucleotide sequence: TGTGCCAGCAGTTTAAATCCGACAGGGGACTACGAGCAGTACTTC. Encoded protein: CASSLNPTGDYEQYF.

The chain recombines TRBV3-1 (or the pseudogene TRBV3-2) with TRBJ1-1; 9 bases are shared with TRBD1. V shed 4 bases, J shed 7 bases, and the junction held 4 bases outside the gene matches. CDR1 LGHDT and CDR2 YNNKEL come from the germline V gene (reference sequence). This CDR3 spans 13 amino acids. DNA of the CDR3: TGTGCCAGCAGCCCGCGACAGGGGGGTGAAGCTTTCTTT. It encodes CASSPRQGGEAFF.

This rearrangement joins TRBV19 to TRBJ1-1, with D uncertain. The germline CDR1 and CDR2 sequences are LNHDA and SQIVND (reference sequence). This CDR3 comprises 13 residues. Trimming cost V 2 bases and J 11 bases, with 15 bases left between them. The DNA of the CDR3 is TGTGCCAGTAGTATACTGTCACCGCGGGAGGCTTTCTTT. It specifies CASSILSPREAFF.

This clone came up a few times. This chain joins TRBV3-1 (or the pseudogene TRBV3-2) and TRBJ2-1; TRBD2 matches 10 bases. There are 15 residues in the CDR3. V was clipped by 4 bases and J by 5 bases; unmatched bases: 5. Germline CDR1 LGHDT, CDR2 YNNKEL (reference sequence). The CDR3 spells CASSRPSGGHNEQFF. For the CDR3, the DNA is TGTGCCAGCAGCCGACCTAGCGGGGGACACAATGAGCAGTTCTTC.

The rearrangement uses TRBV2 and TRBJ1-6, with D possibly matching TRBD1 (6 bases). Germline CDR1 SNHLY, CDR2 FYNNEI. CDR3 length equals 13 residues. Trimming removed 7 bases at V and 6 bases at J, with 10 bases between. In DNA, the CDR3 is TGTGCCAGCAACAGGGTCGGTAATTCACCCCTCCACTTT. This gives the protein CASNRVGNSPLHF.

In regard to this clone: The same CDR3 is also encoded by other DNA sequences in this sample. V and J are TRBV3-1 (or the pseudogene TRBV3-2) and TRBJ2-2; D unresolved. This CDR3 has 13 residues. Germline CDR1 reads LGHDT; CDR2 reads YNNKEL (reference sequence). Between the trimmed V and J ends, which lost 4 bases and 4 bases, there was a span of 7 bases. CDR3 DNA sequence: TGTGCCAGCAGCCCCGACGGCACCGGGGAGCTGTTTTTT. It specifies CASSPDGTGELFF.

The chain is built from TRBV9 and TRBJ1-5; TRBD1 matches 7 bases. The CDR3 is made up of 17 amino acids. J gave up 1 base and V 3 bases, and 10 bases lay outside the gene matches. Per the germline V gene, CDR1 is SGDLS and CDR2 is YYNGEE. The CDR3 spells CASSGEQGSGSNQPQHF. In DNA, the CDR3 is TGTGCCAGCAGCGGTGAACAGGGGTCGGGAAGCAATCAGCCCCAGCATTTT.

V gene TRBV10-2 combines with J gene TRBJ2-1; D unclear. The V gene lost 0 bases and the J gene lost 0 bases, with 9 bases spanning the gap. This CDR3 has 16 residues. Germline CDR1 WSHSY, CDR2 SAAADI. DNA for the CDR3: TGCGCCAGCAGTGAGTCGATACGGAGCTCCTACAATGAGCAGTTCTTC. Translated: CASSESIRSSYNEQFF.

The chain is built from TRBV7-2 and TRBJ2-2; 9 nucleotides align to TRBD1. The V and J ends lost 6 bases and 4 bases, in that order; junction bases with no gene match: 12. The CDR3 has 17 amino acids. Germline V CDR1 and CDR2: SGHTA, FQGNSA. CDR3 nucleotides: TGTGCCAGCAGATCCCGAGGACAGGGGTCGGTCACCGGGGAGCTGTTTTTT. Its translation is CASRSRGQGSVTGELFF.

The gene calls are TRBV19 and TRBJ1-1; 8 nucleotides agree with TRBD1. Unmatched junction bases numbered 2, after V lost 4 bases and J lost 1 base. The CDR3 runs to 14 residues. Germline CDR1 LNHDA, CDR2 SQIVND (reference sequence). CDR3 region: CASSNTGGNTEAFF. DNA for the CDR3: TGTGCCAGTAGTAATACAGGGGGGAACACTGAAGCTTTCTTT.

The rearrangement uses TRBV11-2 and TRBJ1-6; 11 nucleotides line up with TRBD1. Trimming took 3 bases from V and 8 from J; bases not matched to a gene: 3. This CDR3 is built from 15 residues. Per the germline V gene, CDR1 is SGHAT and CDR2 is FQNNGV. CDR3 DNA: TGTGCCAGCAGCTTCGGACAGGGGGCTTATTCACCCCTCCACTTT. It encodes CASSFGQGAYSPLHF.

The rearrangement uses TRBV27 and TRBJ2-7; 9 positions match TRBD1. V shed 5 bases, J shed 7 bases, and the junction held 9 bases outside the gene matches. There are 14 residues in the CDR3. Germline V CDR1 and CDR2: MNHEY, SMNVEV (reference sequence). Written as DNA, the CDR3 is TGTGCCAGCAGTGTTTGGGACAGGGTAGGAGAGCAGTACTTC. Translation gives CASSVWDRVGEQYF.

This chain joins TRBV27 and TRBJ2-2; D call uncertain. Per germline, CDR1 MNHEY and CDR2 SMNVEV (reference sequence). V lost 0 bases, J lost 8 bases, and 13 bases lay in between. This CDR3 has 15 amino acids. Here the CDR3 reads CASSLSEEGYGELFF. The CDR3 DNA is TGTGCCAGCAGTTTATCGGAAGAAGGGTATGGGGAGCTGTTTTTT.

This chain connects TRBV15 to TRBJ2-5; 11 nucleotides line up with TRBD1. V shed 5 bases and J 5 bases; nucleotides not matched to a gene: 4. This CDR3 is built from 14 residues. The germline V gene has CDR1 LNHNV and CDR2 YYDKDF (reference sequence). The CDR3 region is CATSGTGGSETQYF. The CDR3 coding sequence is TGTGCCACCAGCGGGACAGGGGGAAGTGAGACCCAGTACTTC.

The V and J genes are TRBV5-1 and TRBJ2-7, with D possibly called TRBD1 or TRBD2 (6 bases each). CDR1 and CDR2 (germline): SGHRS, YFSETQ. CDR3 length: 14 amino acids. Trimming shortened V by 0 bases and J by 6 bases, and 13 bases separated the two germline ends. CDR3 nucleotide sequence: TGCGCCAGCAGCTTGGTAGTAGGAGGGGGCGAGCAGTACTTC. It is translated as CASSLVVGGGEQYF.

The chain employs TRBV28 and TRBJ2-3; 9 positions agree with TRBD2. Germline values: CDR1 MDHEN, CDR2 SYDVKM. The junction had 2 bases not matched to a gene; V was cut back by 7 bases and J by 0 bases. The CDR3 has 14 amino acids. CDR3: CASTAGGSTDTQYF. As DNA, the CDR3 is TGTGCCAGCACAGCGGGAGGAAGCACAGATACGCAGTATTTT.

V and J are TRBV4-1 and TRBJ2-1; 7 nucleotides match TRBD1. CDR1 is MGHRA, CDR2 YSYEKL, per germline. Trimming removed 5 bases from V and 9 bases from J; junction bases left unmatched: 16. The CDR3 extends over 16 amino acids. The DNA of the CDR3 is TGCGCCAGCAGCTTTCAGATGGGACAGATCTCCAGTGAGCAGTTCTTC. It yields the protein CASSFQMGQISSEQFF.

CDR3 in DNA: TGCGCCAGCAGCCAAGCGGGGACTAGCGGGAGGGACCAGTACTTC. Its protein product is CASSQAGTSGRDQYF. The chain is built from TRBV4-1 and TRBJ2-7, with 16 bases fitting TRBD2. CDR1 MGHRA and CDR2 YSYEKL come from the germline V gene. Trimming at V came to 1 base and at J to 10 bases, leaving 4 bases not matched to a gene. The CDR3 loop spans 15 amino acids.

The chain uses TRBV7-9 and TRBJ2-7; TRBD2 matches at 11 bases. Germline trimming cut 5 bases from V and 0 bases from J; bases unmatched to any gene: 12. The CDR3 loop spans 18 amino acids. Germline V gene data show CDR1 as SEHNR and CDR2 as FQNEAQ (reference sequence). In nucleotides, the CDR3 is TGTGCCAGCAGCCCCCCGGGGACTAGCGGAATTAGCTCCTACGAGCAGTACTTC. Its protein product is CASSPPGTSGISSYEQYF.

J is TRBJ2-1 and V is TRBV14; no clear D. CDR1 is SGHDN, CDR2 FVKESK, per germline. The CDR3 loop spans 15 amino acids. V was pared by 0 bases and J by 4 bases, with 10 bases between. CDR3 bases: TGTGCCAGCAGCCAAGATCGGACCCCGTACAATGAGCAGTTCTTC. Its protein product is CASSQDRTPYNEQFF.

The DNA for the CDR3 is TGTGCCAGCTCACCCCCCGGGGGGAGACGGACAGATACGCAGTATTTT. Translating it yields CASSPPGGRRTDTQYF. This rearrangement joins TRBV18 to TRBJ2-3, with 7 bases lining up with TRBD2. CDR1 is KGHSH, CDR2 LQKENI, per germline. Unmatched junction bases numbered 9, after V lost 3 bases and J lost 3 bases. CDR3 length: 16 amino acids.

The gene calls are TRBV5-6 and TRBJ2-2; perhaps TRBD1 as D (5 bases). Germline V lookup: CDR1 SGHDT, CDR2 YYEEEE. There are 16 residues in the CDR3. With 5 bases removed from V and 0 bases from J, the gap between germline ends came to 14 bases. Here the CDR3 DNA reads TGTGCCAGCAGGTATACAGGAGACCCGAACACCGGGGAGCTGTTTTTT. As protein: CASRYTGDPNTGELFF.

The CDR3 DNA reads as TGTGCCAGCAGCGGACCGACGAGTAGCTCCTACGAGCAGTACTTC. This translates into CASSGPTSSSYEQYF. V usage is TRBV9 and J usage is TRBJ2-7; D is uncertain. This CDR3 has 15 residues. Trimming left V 3 bases short and J 0 bases short, with 13 bases between. CDR1 is SGDLS and CDR2 is YYNGEE in the germline V gene.